The 11 T cell receptor beta chains given below trace back to one sample, sequenced in a study of CXCR3-negative and CXCR3-positive naive CD8 T cells. Overall study findings and caveats: Relative to CXCR3-negative naive cells, CXCR3-positive naive cells had more hydrophobic TRB CDR3s.

5' RACE that incorporated UMI labels was used to prepare the TRB cDNA libraries. From its re-call of the 5' RACE reads, TCRdb lists each CDR3 protein once, without DNA. The table lists around 160,000 distinct CDR3 sequences, with over 0.25% in the top ten. These receptors have no known antigen. The sequencing input was naive CXCR3+ CD8+ T cells from blood. Sample subset: CD45RO-CCR7+CD27+CD95- naive CD8+ T cells expressing CXCR3 (TNR3+). All receptors derive from a human donor in good health. Some clones in this sample may be carry-over from other donors' samples.

The rearrangement uses TRBV4-1 and TRBJ2-7. The CDR3 runs to 15 residues. The germline gives CDR1 MGHRA, CDR2 YSYEKL. This CDR3 reads CASSQGLERAYEQYF.

The CDR3 loop is CASSPARGYEQYF. V is TRBV7-9 and J is TRBJ2-7; TCRdb outputs TRBD1, but without DNA this stays unchecked. CDR3 length: 13 amino acids. The germline CDR1 and CDR2 sequences are SEHNR and FQNEAQ (reference sequence).

The gene calls are TRBV12-5 and TRBJ2-5. Looked up from germline, CDR1 is LGHNT and CDR2 is FRNRAP. The CDR3 has 12 residues. The CDR3 loop reads CASGGVLETQYF. Variable domain in full (rest from reference TRBV12-5 and TRBJ2-5): DARVTQTPRHKVTEMGQEVTMRCQPILGHNTVFWYRQTMMQGLELLAYFRNRAPLDDSGMPKDRFSAEMPDATLATLKIQPSEPRDSAVYFCASGGVLETQYFGPGTRLLVL.

The genes are TRBV9 and TRBJ2-5; TCRdb picks TRBD1, but there is no DNA to check that call. This CDR3 is 16 amino acids long. The germline V gene has CDR1 SGDLS and CDR2 YYNGEE. The CDR3 here is CASSVGDYLGGETQYF. The whole variable domain, remainder taken from reference TRBV9 and TRBJ2-5, is DSGVTQTPKHLITATGQRVTLRCSPRSGDLSVYWYQQSLDQGLQFLIQYYNGEERAKGNILERFSAQQFPDLHSELNLSSLELGDSALYFCASSVGDYLGGETQYFGPGTRLLVL.

V is TRBV12-3 or TRBV12-4 and J is TRBJ2-2; TCRdb selects TRBD1, and the lack of DNA leaves this call unchecked. This CDR3 comprises 14 residues. The CDR3 reads CASSGRTGTGELFF.

The rearrangement joins TRBV25-1 to TRBJ2-7; as DNA is missing, the TRBD1 call by TCRdb cannot be tested. CDR1 and CDR2 from the germline V gene are MGHDK and SYGVNS. The CDR3 has 15 amino acids. The CDR3 sequence is CASLDFPRQGLEQYF.

The chain carries TRBV6-6 and TRBJ1-2; TCRdb's D call of TRBD1 is untestable without DNA. This CDR3 spans 13 amino acids. Germline-derived CDR1 and CDR2 are MNHNY and SVGAGI (reference sequence). The CDR3 region is CASSVGGAQGYTF.

This CDR3 is CASSTYSGTGANTGELFF. The chain links TRBV7-6 to TRBJ2-2; TCRdb names TRBD1, which stays unverified in the absence of DNA. This CDR3 comprises 18 residues. Germline V lookup: CDR1 SGHVS, CDR2 FNYEAQ. The whole variable domain, remainder taken from reference TRBV7-6 and TRBJ2-2, is GAGVSQSPRYKVTKRGQDVALRCDPISGHVSLYWYRQALGQGPEFLTYFNYEAQQDKSGLPNDRFSAERPEGSISTLTIQRTEQRDSAMYRCASSTYSGTGANTGELFFGEGSRLTVL.

The V and J genes are TRBV29-1 and TRBJ2-7; TCRdb's assignment of TRBD1 cannot be checked, as there is no DNA. The CDR3 loop spans 13 amino acids. Looked up from germline, CDR1 is SQVTM and CDR2 is ANQGSEA. This CDR3 reads CSVLAGVSYEQYF.

The chain has TRBV5-4 and TRBJ2-7; checking the TCRdb D call of TRBD2 is not possible without DNA. CDR3 length: 15 amino acids. Germline V gives CDR1 SGHNT, CDR2 YYREEE (reference sequence). CDR3 sequence: CASSLISGGAYEQYF. Looking up the rest from reference TRBV5-4 and TRBJ2-7 gives the full variable domain: ETGVTQSPTHLIKTRGQQVTLRCSSQSGHNTVSWYQQALGQGPQFIFQYYREEENGRGNFPPRFSGLQFPNYSSELNVNALELDDSALYLCASSLISGGAYEQYFGPGTRLTVT.

V is TRBV30 and J is TRBJ1-1. Germline V gene data show CDR1 as GTSNPN and CDR2 as SVGIG (reference sequence). This CDR3 has 13 residues. The CDR3 reads CAWSGTRVTEAFF. Based on the CDR3 plus reference TRBV30 and TRBJ1-1, the full variable domain is SQTIHQWPATLVQPVGSPLSLECTVEGTSNPNLYWYRQAAGRGLQLLFYSVGIGQISSEVPQNLSASRPQDRQFILSSKKLLLSDSGFYLCAWSGTRVTEAFFGQGTRLTVV.